Sequencing of this T cell receptor (beta chain) was carried out in a study of identifying expanded T cells in peripheral blood. General observations from the study: Clone count variance between roughly 2-week samples rose with total template count. Technical replicates showed roughly 1.2 changed clones; approximately 2 weeks roughly 16; four weeks 19.

Clones were sequenced by immunoSEQ multiplex PCR, and TCRdb holds only the in-frame ones, with some missing. Of about 94,000 clones listed, roughly 88% are singletons. A word on this clone: Its target is unknown.

The CDR3 length is 15 residues. Germline assignment: CDR1 SNHLY and CDR2 FYNNEI. After removal of 6 bases from V and 5 bases from J, the junction contained 7 bases not matched to a gene. Collection occurred without any documented infections or immune events in donors. The rearrangement uses TRBV2 and TRBJ2-2, with TRBD1 matching over 9 bases. Material for sequencing was blood. This receptor was identified in a person aged 18 to 75 in good health. CDR3 in amino acids: CASRHRQGGTGELFF. In DNA form, the CDR3 reads TGTGCCAGCAGACACCGACAGGGGGGGACCGGGGAGCTGTTTTTT.